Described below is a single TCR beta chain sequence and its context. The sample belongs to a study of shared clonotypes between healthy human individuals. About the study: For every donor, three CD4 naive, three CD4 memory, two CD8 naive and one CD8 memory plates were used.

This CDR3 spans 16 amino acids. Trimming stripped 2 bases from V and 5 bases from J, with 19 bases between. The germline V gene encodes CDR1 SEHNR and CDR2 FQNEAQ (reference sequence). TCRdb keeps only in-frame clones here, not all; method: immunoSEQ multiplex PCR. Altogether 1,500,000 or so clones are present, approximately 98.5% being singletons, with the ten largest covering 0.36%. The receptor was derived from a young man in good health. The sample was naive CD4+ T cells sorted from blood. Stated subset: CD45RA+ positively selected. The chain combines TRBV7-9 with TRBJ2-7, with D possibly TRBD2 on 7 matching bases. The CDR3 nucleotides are TGTGCCAGCAGCTTACTCCAGGGGACCCGGGGGGACGAGCAGTACTTC. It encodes CASSLLQGTRGDEQYF.